Following are 32 T cell receptor beta chains from one sample sequenced in a study of cytomegalovirus exposure and HLA in healthy donors (TCRdb year 2017). Library method: the immunoSEQ multiplex PCR assay. For the multiplex PCR, a mixture combining 60 forward primers for TCR Vbeta segments and 13 reverse primers for TCR Jbeta segments was used. TCRdb holds this immuneACCESS table with in-frame rearrangements only. Some clones are missing; in checked studies, unresolved V genes explain under half, and the rest has no known cause. The sample table lists about 83,000 clones, around 81% of them with a count of one. The leading ten clones occupy over 1.5% of the sample. Sequencing was done on a sample of PBMCs. All receptors derive from a woman aged 30 to 39 in good health and CMV-seronegative.

The chain uses TRBV4-1 and TRBJ2-5; 9 bases line up with TRBD1. J was trimmed by 4 bases and V by 3 bases; bases with no gene match: 6. Germline-derived CDR1 and CDR2 are MGHRA and YSYEKL. The CDR3 extends over 15 amino acids. The CDR3 spells CASSHPDRGGETQYF. The CDR3 bases are TGCGCCAGCAGCCACCCGGACAGGGGAGGAGAGACCCAGTACTTC.

This clone was counted only a few times. The CDR3 loop is CASSLGQGEGNTIYF. The CDR3 coding sequence is TGCGCCAGCAGCTTGGGGCAGGGGGAAGGAAACACCATATATTTT. The chain employs TRBV5-1 and TRBJ1-3, with 7 bases fitting TRBD1. V trimming: 0 bases; J trimming: 4 bases; junction bases outside the gene matches: 4. The CDR3 length is 15 residues. CDR1 is SGHRS, CDR2 YFSETQ, per germline.

CDR3 amino acids: CASSPHTGTSGTGELFF. Here the CDR3 DNA reads TGTGCCAGCAGCCCACACACAGGGACTAGCGGTACCGGGGAGCTGTTTTTT. This chain connects TRBV7-3 to TRBJ2-2; 11 nucleotides line up with TRBD2. Germline values: CDR1 SGHTA, CDR2 FQGTGA. The CDR3 runs 17 residues. J lost 5 bases, V lost 5 bases, and 10 bases had no gene match.

The chain has TRBV29-1 and TRBJ1-2; D gene unclear. V dropped 4 bases and J dropped 8 bases, with 17 bases sitting between them. This CDR3 is 13 amino acids long. Germline loops: CDR1 SQVTM, CDR2 ANQGSEA. CDR3 protein: CSVAPGGAGGYTF. The CDR3 region has the DNA TGCAGCGTTGCACCGGGAGGAGCTGGAGGCTACACCTTC. Full variable domain (rest looked up from reference TRBV29-1 and TRBJ1-2): SAVISQKPSRDICQRGTSLTIQCQVDSQVTMMFWYRQQPGQSLTLIATANQGSEATYESGFVIDKFPISRPNLTFSTLTVSNMSPEDSSIYLCSVAPGGAGGYTFGSGTRLTVV.

This chain connects TRBV30 to TRBJ2-3; maybe TRBD1 (5 bases). The germline CDR1 and CDR2 sequences are GTSNPN and SVGIG (reference sequence). Trimming took 1 base from V and 0 from J, leaving 5 bases between them. CDR3 length: 13 amino acids. The CDR3 here is CAWSGQSTDTQYF. The CDR3, as DNA: TGTGCCTGGAGTGGACAGAGCACAGATACGCAGTATTTT. Together with reference TRBV30 and TRBJ2-3, the CDR3 gives the full variable domain: SQTIHQWPATLVQPVGSPLSLECTVEGTSNPNLYWYRQAAGRGLQLLFYSVGIGQISSEVPQNLSASRPQDRQFILSSKKLLLSDSGFYLCAWSGQSTDTQYFGPGTRLTVL.

This clone was seen more than once but under ten times. This rearrangement joins TRBV7-3 to TRBJ2-2; 14 nucleotides align to TRBD2. The CDR3 has 18 residues. With V trimmed by 1 base and J by 5 bases, 6 bases remained unmatched. The germline CDR1 and CDR2 sequences are SGHTA and FQGTGA. The CDR3 nucleotides read TGTGCCAGCAGCTTAAAGGGACTAGCGGGAGAGGGTACCGGGGAGCTGTTTTTT. Translating it yields CASSLKGLAGEGTGELFF.

This chain connects TRBV28 to TRBJ1-4; D is perhaps TRBD1 (5 bases). Germline V gives CDR1 MDHEN, CDR2 SYDVKM. The CDR3 totals 14 residues. V lost 6 bases, J lost 0 bases, and 8 bases lay in between. The CDR3 sequence is CASSPTATNEKLFF. The CDR3, as DNA: TGTGCCAGCAGCCCGACAGCAACTAATGAAAAACTGTTTTTT.

The chain recombines TRBV28 with TRBJ1-3; possibly TRBD1 for D (5 bases). The CDR3 spans 15 residues. CDR1 is MDHEN, CDR2 SYDVKM, per germline. V gave up 5 bases and J gave up 0 bases, with 11 bases separating them. For the CDR3, the DNA is TGTGCCAGCAGTGAAACAGGTCGCTCTGGAAACACCATATATTTT. This translates into CASSETGRSGNTIYF.

The rearrangement links TRBV6-5 to TRBJ1-4; a possible D gene is TRBD1 (5 bases). The CDR3 runs 13 residues. Germline-derived CDR1 and CDR2 are MNHEY and SVGAGI. V lost 6 bases to trimming and J lost 5 bases, with 10 bases between them. The DNA for the CDR3 is TGTGCCAGCAGGGCAGGGCGAAATGAAAAACTGTTTTTT. The encoded protein is CASRAGRNEKLFF.

This clone showed up just a few times. The V and J genes are TRBV5-6 and TRBJ1-1; 7 bases map to TRBD1. J was trimmed by 1 base and V by 1 base; bases with no gene match: 4. This CDR3 has 15 residues. Germline CDR1 is SGHDT and CDR2 is YYEEEE. In nucleotides, the CDR3 is TGTGCCAGCAGCTTGCGGTACAGGGGGAACACTGAAGCTTTCTTT. Encoded protein: CASSLRYRGNTEAFF.

The chain couples TRBV7-3 to TRBJ2-1; 7 bases fit TRBD2. Trimming took 1 base from V and 3 from J; bases not matched to a gene: 9. The CDR3 has 17 amino acids. CDR1 and CDR2 from the germline V gene are SGHTA and FQGTGA. For the CDR3, the DNA is TGTGCCAGCAGCTTAATGGAGGGGAGGGCAGACTACAATGAGCAGTTCTTC. Protein sequence: CASSLMEGRADYNEQFF.

This chain links TRBV18 with TRBJ1-1, with TRBD1 identical over 8 bases. The CDR3 spans 15 residues. With V trimmed by 3 bases and J by 2 bases, 5 bases remained unmatched. Germline V lookup: CDR1 KGHSH, CDR2 LQKENI. The CDR3 loop reads CASSPRQGFNTEAFF. The DNA for the CDR3 is TGTGCCAGCTCACCCAGACAGGGGTTTAACACTGAAGCTTTCTTT.

The V call is TRBV27, the J call TRBJ1-2; D might be TRBD1 (6 bases). Per germline, CDR1 MNHEY and CDR2 SMNVEV (reference sequence). CDR3 length: 15 residues. V lost 4 bases, J lost 5 bases, and 17 bases lay in between. This CDR3 is CASSSPGQSPYGYTF. For the CDR3, the DNA is TGTGCCAGCAGTTCCCCCGGACAGTCCCCATATGGCTACACCTTC.

The chain uses TRBV7-3 and TRBJ2-1; a weak D match, TRBD2 (6 bases). Germline V gene data show CDR1 as SGHTA and CDR2 as FQGTGA. CDR3 length equals 15 residues. Trimming pared 0 bases from V and 8 bases from J, leaving 14 bases between. The CDR3 region is CASSLTEGRVYEQFF. DNA for the CDR3: TGTGCCAGCAGCTTAACGGAGGGCCGTGTGTATGAGCAGTTCTTC.

This clone was detected only once. The chain has TRBV18 and TRBJ2-1, with TRBD2 matching 8 bases. Unmatched junction bases numbered 24, after V lost 3 bases and J lost 8 bases. Germline V CDR1 and CDR2: KGHSH, LQKENI. The CDR3 is 20 residues long. This CDR3 is CASSPLRLSGTSKGGDEQFF. As DNA, the CDR3 is TGTGCCAGCTCACCGCTACGCCTCTCGGGGACTAGTAAAGGGGGTGATGAGCAGTTCTTC.

For this clone: Distinct nucleotide sequences in the sample also encode this CDR3. This chain joins TRBV18 and TRBJ2-7, with 10 bases that match TRBD1. V gave up 3 bases and J gave up 5 bases; unmatched junction bases: 4. Germline V lookup: CDR1 KGHSH, CDR2 LQKENI. This CDR3 is built from 14 residues. The CDR3 DNA reads as TGTGCCAGCTCACCTAGCGACAGGGGGCACGAGCAGTACTTC. Protein product: CASSPSDRGHEQYF.

This clone showed up just a few times. The gene calls are TRBV18 and TRBJ2-7; 7 nucleotides line up with TRBD2. The CDR3 consists of 17 residues. CDR1 and CDR2 from the germline V gene are KGHSH and LQKENI. The ends lost 2 bases at V and 2 bases at J; junction bases unmatched: 12. The CDR3, as DNA: TGTGCCAGCTCACCAAGGCCCGCGGGAGCTCAGCCCTACGAGCAGTACTTC. Encoded protein: CASSPRPAGAQPYEQYF.

The V gene is TRBV14, the J gene TRBJ2-1; 9 nucleotides agree with TRBD2. The V segment lost 0 bases and the J segment 6 bases; nucleotides outside the gene matches: 6. The CDR3 covers 16 residues. Germline V gene data show CDR1 as SGHDN and CDR2 as FVKESK. The DNA of the CDR3 is TGTGCCAGCAGCCAAGAGGTAGCGGGAGTAAGCAATGAGCAGTTCTTC. Amino acids: CASSQEVAGVSNEQFF. The full variable domain, in which reference TRBV14 and TRBJ2-1 provide the parts outside the CDR3, is EAGVTQFPSHSVIEKGQTVTLRCDPISGHDNLYWYRRVMGKEIKFLLHFVKESKQDESGMPNNRFLAERTGGTYSTLKVQPAELEDSGVYFCASSQEVAGVSNEQFFGPGTRLTVL.

This rearrangement joins TRBV11-2 to TRBJ2-5; 11 bases line up with TRBD2. From germline, CDR1 is SGHAT and CDR2 FQNNGV. V lost 1 base and J lost 4; bases outside the gene matches: 5. The CDR3 has 16 amino acids. The CDR3 region is CASSLGLAGGLETQYF. In nucleotides, the CDR3 is TGTGCCAGCAGCTTAGGCCTAGCGGGAGGCTTAGAGACCCAGTACTTC.

The chain recombines TRBV6-5 with TRBJ1-2; possible D gene TRBD1, 6 bases. Germline V CDR1 and CDR2: MNHEY, SVGAGI. This CDR3 is 14 amino acids long. The V gene lost 6 bases and the J gene lost 6 bases, with 17 bases spanning the gap. The DNA of the CDR3 is TGTGCCAGCAGCCCCTATGGGGGCGCGGATGGCTACACCTTC. It encodes CASSPYGGADGYTF.

V and J are TRBV2 and TRBJ1-5; unclear D gene. V gave up 3 bases and J gave up 1 base, with 4 bases separating them. This CDR3 has 13 residues. Germline CDR1 SNHLY, CDR2 FYNNEI. CDR3 sequence (DNA): TGTGCCAGCAGTGATCTCAGCAATCAGCCCCAGCATTTT. Protein product: CASSDLSNQPQHF.

This clone was seen just once. This chain links TRBV30 with TRBJ1-3; possible D gene TRBD1, 5 bases. The CDR3 runs 12 residues. CDR1 GTSNPN and CDR2 SVGIG come from the germline V gene (reference sequence). V dropped 0 bases and J dropped 8 bases, with 8 bases sitting between them. CDR3 sequence reads: CAWSVGGDTIYF. Here the CDR3 DNA reads TGTGCCTGGAGTGTGGGGGGTGACACCATATATTTT.

The chain carries TRBV28 and TRBJ2-5; D call uncertain. The last part of the DNA fits TRBJ2-7 better; the J call may be wrong. CDR1 is MDHEN, CDR2 SYDVKM, per germline. The CDR3 runs to 12 residues. CDR3 region: CASSWSSYEQYF. CDR3 nucleotides: TGTGCCAGCAGTTGGTCCTCCTACGAGCAGTACTTC.

The chain joins TRBV5-6 to TRBJ2-1, with D maybe TRBD2 (6 bases). V lost 4 bases and J 6 bases, leaving 14 bases between the germline ends. The CDR3 totals 14 residues. The V gene's germline CDR1 is SGHDT and CDR2 YYEEEE. The CDR3 is CASSLNLASNEQFF. The CDR3 DNA reads TGTGCCAGCAGCCTAAACCTAGCGAGCAATGAGCAGTTCTTC.

V usage is TRBV6-4 and J usage is TRBJ2-3; D unclear. The V end was cut by 4 bases, the J end by 6 bases, with 17 bases between. CDR3 length: 15 amino acids. The germline gives CDR1 MRHNA, CDR2 SNTAGT. CDR3 amino acids: CASSASATALDTQYF. DNA for the CDR3: TGTGCCAGCAGTGCATCAGCGACGGCCCTGGATACGCAGTATTTT.

The gene calls are TRBV5-8 and TRBJ2-7; D perhaps matches TRBD2 (6 bases). The CDR3 covers 14 residues. Trimming shortened V by 5 bases and J by 3 bases, and 15 bases separated the two germline ends. Per the germline V gene, CDR1 is SGHTS and CDR2 is YDEGEE. CDR3 bases: TGTGCCAGCAGACTGGTAGCGGCCAACTACGAGCAGTACTTC. As protein: CASRLVAANYEQYF.

The gene calls are TRBV28 and TRBJ2-6; maybe TRBD2 (6 bases). The CDR3 is made up of 15 amino acids. Germline CDR1 is MDHEN and CDR2 is SYDVKM. Trimming stripped 6 bases from V and 0 bases from J, with 9 bases between. CDR3 residues: CASRGGFSGANVLTF. CDR3 DNA: TGTGCCAGCAGGGGGGGTTTCTCTGGGGCCAACGTCCTGACTTTC.

V is TRBV27 and J is TRBJ1-1; a weak D match, TRBD1 (5 bases). V lost 6 bases, J lost 4 bases, and 15 bases lay in between. This CDR3 is built from 14 residues. Germline-derived CDR1 and CDR2 are MNHEY and SMNVEV (reference sequence). The CDR3 region has the DNA TGTGCCAGCAGATTCATACAGGAACCCACTGAAGCTTTCTTT. This encodes CASRFIQEPTEAFF.

The V gene is TRBV6-4, the J gene TRBJ2-2, with 9 bases aligning to TRBD1. Germline V gives CDR1 MRHNA, CDR2 SNTAGT. This CDR3 region has 15 residues. V dropped 4 bases and J dropped 6; count of bases not matched to a gene: 6. In DNA form, the CDR3 reads TGTGCCAGCAGTGTTGGGACAGGGAATCCCGGGGAGCTGTTTTTT. Translation: CASSVGTGNPGELFF.

The rearrangement links TRBV11-3 to TRBJ1-6, with 7 positions matching TRBD1. Trimming at V came to 1 base and at J to 3 bases, leaving 6 bases not matched to a gene. The germline V gene encodes CDR1 SGHNT and CDR2 YENEEA. This CDR3 contains 17 residues. CDR3 DNA sequence: TGTGCCAGCAGCTTAGTTTTAGGACAGGTCTATAATTCACCCCTCCACTTT. This translates into CASSLVLGQVYNSPLHF.

This chain uses TRBV18 with TRBJ2-7; D perhaps matches TRBD1 (6 bases). V was shortened by 5 bases and J by 2 bases, with 16 bases between the two germline ends. The length of the CDR3 is 15 residues. The germline CDR1 and CDR2 sequences are KGHSH and LQKENI. The CDR3 sequence is CASSKNSGDTYEQYF. The CDR3 DNA is TGTGCCAGCTCAAAAAACTCCGGGGACACCTACGAGCAGTACTTC.

This clone was observed a single time. The rearrangement uses TRBV27 and TRBJ2-7; 9 nucleotides align to TRBD2. The CDR3 covers 15 residues. Germline CDR1 MNHEY, CDR2 SMNVEV (reference sequence). V gave up 3 bases and J gave up 3 bases; unmatched junction bases: 6. CDR3 region: CASSFGGRGRYEQYF. The CDR3 nucleotides read TGTGCCAGCAGTTTTGGCGGGAGGGGCCGCTACGAGCAGTACTTC.